This record concerns one TCR beta chain sequence. As a fraction of the sample, this clone is medium-sized (0.01 to 0.1%). What this receptor recognizes is not known. Base qualities were left out, and no much larger clone turns up one base away. These data belong to a study of metastatic and nonmetastatic thyroid tumors (dated by TCRdb to the early 2020s). Looking at the study overall: Repertoires from peripheral blood and from tumor or nodule tissue samples of malignant and benign thyroid patients were compared.

The germline ends are 16 bases apart after V is trimmed by 4 bases and J by 7 bases. The CDR3 numbers 14 residues from cysteine through phenylalanine. Here the CDR3 DNA is all that survives: 42 bases in frame from base 1. CDR1 SGHAT and CDR2 FQNNGV were looked up in the germline V gene. Receptor libraries were prepared by PCR. TCRdb records Illumina HiSeq 4000 as the sequencer. High-throughput sequencing was used to profile the CDR3 region of the TCR beta-chain in every patient. As for how the authors treated the data: Drawing on CDR3 differences between clinicopathological groups, the researchers built a classifier meant to tell apart patients with distant-metastatic papillary thyroid cancer. Repertoire diversity was assessed with the Shannon index, and tumor-blood repertoire similarity with the Morisita-Horn index. The public reads were quality trimmed at Q25 with fastp and then assembled into clones with MiXCR by TCRdb, keeping productive beta chains. The V and J calls come from TCRdb's annotation, not from the publication. The sample table holds 6,200 or so clones, of which about 32% were seen once. The top ten clones comprise roughly 13% of the sample.

What the work shows at the level of the full study, not this receptor alone: In both blood and tumor samples, malignant tumors were reported to have significantly higher TCR beta diversity than benign nodules.

No treatment had been received by any patient before thyroid surgery. Patient clinical samples collected from about 2012 to 2019 were retrospectively analysed using T-cell receptor beta sequencing. The source of this sequence is a female donor with papillary thyroid cancer or a benign thyroid nodule (not recorded which). Some clones in this sample may be carry-over from other donors' samples. The sequencing sample was made of adjacent normal tissue. The receptor chain draws on TRBV11-2 and TRBJ2-5; the D gene identity is not certain. The sequenced DNA is TGTGCCAGCAGCTCCGACGGGCCTGGTGGGACCCAGTACTTC. Its product reads: CASSSDGPGGTQYF.